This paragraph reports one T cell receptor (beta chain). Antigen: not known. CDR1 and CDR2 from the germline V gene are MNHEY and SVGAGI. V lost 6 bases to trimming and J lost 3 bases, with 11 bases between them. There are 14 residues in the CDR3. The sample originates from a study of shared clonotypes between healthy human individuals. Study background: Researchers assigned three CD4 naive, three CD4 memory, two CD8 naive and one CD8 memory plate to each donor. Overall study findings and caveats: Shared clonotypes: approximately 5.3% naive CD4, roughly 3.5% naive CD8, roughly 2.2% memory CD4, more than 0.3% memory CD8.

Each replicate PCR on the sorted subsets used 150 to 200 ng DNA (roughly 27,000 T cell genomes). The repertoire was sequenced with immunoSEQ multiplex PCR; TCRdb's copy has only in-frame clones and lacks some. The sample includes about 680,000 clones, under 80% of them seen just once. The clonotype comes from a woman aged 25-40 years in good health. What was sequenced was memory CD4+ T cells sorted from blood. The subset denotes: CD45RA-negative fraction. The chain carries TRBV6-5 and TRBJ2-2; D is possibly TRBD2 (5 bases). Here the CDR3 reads CASSSAGDTGELFF. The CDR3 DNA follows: TGTGCCAGCAGCTCCGCGGGCGACACCGGGGAGCTGTTTTTT.